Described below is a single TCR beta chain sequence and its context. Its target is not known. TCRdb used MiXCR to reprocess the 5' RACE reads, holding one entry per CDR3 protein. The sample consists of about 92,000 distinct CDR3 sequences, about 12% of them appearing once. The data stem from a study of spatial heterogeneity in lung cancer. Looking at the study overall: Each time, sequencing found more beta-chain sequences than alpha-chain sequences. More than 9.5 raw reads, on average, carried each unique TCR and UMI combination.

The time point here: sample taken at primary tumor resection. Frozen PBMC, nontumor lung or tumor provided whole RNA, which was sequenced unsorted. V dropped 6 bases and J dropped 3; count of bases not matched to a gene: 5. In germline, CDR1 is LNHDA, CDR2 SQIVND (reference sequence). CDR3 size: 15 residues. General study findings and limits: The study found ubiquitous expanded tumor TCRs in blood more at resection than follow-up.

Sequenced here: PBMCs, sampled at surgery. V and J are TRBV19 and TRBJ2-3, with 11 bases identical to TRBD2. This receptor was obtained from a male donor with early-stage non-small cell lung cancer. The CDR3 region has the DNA TGTGCCAGTAGGACCGGGACTAGCGGTACAGATACGCAGTATTTT. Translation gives CASRTGTSGTDTQYF. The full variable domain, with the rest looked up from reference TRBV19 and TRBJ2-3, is DGGITQSPKYLFRKEGQNVTLSCEQNLNHDAMYWYRQDPGQGLRLIYYSQIVNDFQKGDIAEGYSVSREKKESFPLTVTSAQKNPTAFYLCASRTGTSGTDTQYFGPGTRLTVL.